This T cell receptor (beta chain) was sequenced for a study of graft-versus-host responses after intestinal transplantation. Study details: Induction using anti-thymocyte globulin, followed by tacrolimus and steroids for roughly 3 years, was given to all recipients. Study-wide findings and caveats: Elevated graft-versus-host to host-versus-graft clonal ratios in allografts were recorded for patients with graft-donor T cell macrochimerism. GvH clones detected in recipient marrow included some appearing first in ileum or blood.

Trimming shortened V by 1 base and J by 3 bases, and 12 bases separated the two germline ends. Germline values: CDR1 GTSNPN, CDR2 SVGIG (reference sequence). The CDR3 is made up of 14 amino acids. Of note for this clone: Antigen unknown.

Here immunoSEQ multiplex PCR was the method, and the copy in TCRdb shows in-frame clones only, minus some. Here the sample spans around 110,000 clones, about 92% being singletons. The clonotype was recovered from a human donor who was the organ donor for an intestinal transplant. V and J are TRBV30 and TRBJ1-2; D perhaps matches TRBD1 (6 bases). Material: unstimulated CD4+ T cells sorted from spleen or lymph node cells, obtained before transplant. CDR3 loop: CAWSAYYRDYGYTF. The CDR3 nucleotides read TGTGCCTGGAGTGCCTACTACAGGGACTATGGCTACACCTTC.